A single sample is the source of the 30 T cell receptor beta chains below, sequenced in a study of blood T cells in healthy people across ages. Using a J-beta primer mix together with a sample-barcoded 5' primer, a second PCR was run for about 7 to 12 cycles. One entry per CDR3 protein results from TCRdb running MiXCR on the 5' RACE reads. Here the sample spans just over 1 million distinct CDR3 sequences, 45% being singletons. Sequenced: blood. These receptors were obtained from a woman in her sixties in good health.

This clonotype was counted only a few times. The chain recombines TRBV12-3 or TRBV12-4 with TRBJ2-3, with 7 bases fitting TRBD2. This CDR3 has 16 amino acids. After removal of 5 bases from V and 5 bases from J, the junction contained 13 bases not matched to a gene. In nucleotides, the CDR3 is TGTGCCAGCAGTCCTCTTCCGGGAGGCACCATAGATACGCAGTATTTT. This translates into CASSPLPGGTIDTQYF.

This clonotype was counted between two and nine times. The chain joins TRBV28 to TRBJ2-5; the D gene is possibly TRBD1 (6 bases). The ends were cut back, 3 bases at V and 3 bases at J, with 14 bases in the middle. The CDR3 is 15 amino acids. The germline gives CDR1 MDHEN, CDR2 SYDVKM. CDR3 loop: CASSLGPKGEETQYF. CDR3 DNA sequence: TGTGCCAGCAGTTTGGGTCCAAAGGGGGAAGAGACCCAGTACTTC.

The chain employs TRBV20-1 and TRBJ2-1; 7 bases agree with TRBD1. The CDR3 is 16 residues long. V lost 0 bases to trimming and J lost 3 bases; unmatched junction nucleotides: 8. In germline, CDR1 is DFQATT, CDR2 SNEGSKA (reference sequence). The CDR3 DNA is TGCAGTGCTAGAGATCTCAGGGGGTGGTACTACAATGAGCAGTTCTTC. Translating it yields CSARDLRGWYYNEQFF.

The rearrangement links TRBV27 to TRBJ1-3; no definite D call. Germline V CDR1 and CDR2: MNHEY, SMNVEV (reference sequence). This CDR3 has 16 amino acids. V lost 4 bases and J lost 0, with 13 bases in between. CDR3 in amino acids: CASSYKGFSSGNTIYF. The CDR3 DNA sequence: TGTGCCAGCAGTTATAAGGGCTTCAGCTCTGGAAACACCATATATTTT.

The chain couples TRBV2 to TRBJ2-7; the match to TRBD2 covers 10 bases. Trimming took 6 bases from V and 3 from J; bases not matched to a gene: 8. The germline V gene encodes CDR1 SNHLY and CDR2 FYNNEI. The CDR3 has 15 amino acids. CDR3 loop: CASSPLLAGDYEQYF. DNA for the CDR3: TGTGCCAGCAGCCCCCTTCTAGCGGGAGACTACGAGCAGTACTTC.

The chain carries TRBV20-1 and TRBJ2-1; TRBD2 agrees at 14 bases. The trim removed 3 bases at V and 6 bases at J, leaving 1 base unmatched. This CDR3 comprises 14 residues. CDR1 and CDR2 from the germline V gene are DFQATT and SNEGSKA (reference sequence). This CDR3 reads CSARTSGRGNEQFF. In nucleotides, the CDR3 is TGCAGTGCTAGGACTAGCGGGAGGGGCAATGAGCAGTTCTTC.

This clonotype appeared a single time. An end of the junction differs from the germline gene, which may be a read error. This rearrangement joins TRBV5-1 to TRBJ2-2; weak D call: TRBD2 (5 bases). CDR3 size: 13 residues. The germline CDR1 and CDR2 sequences are SGHRS and YFSETQ. CDR3 residues: CASSLIDTGEPFF. As DNA, the CDR3 is TGCGCCAGCAGCTTAATAGACACCGGGGAGCCGTTTTTT.

This chain links TRBV13 with TRBJ2-7; 7 bases align to TRBD2. CDR1 is PRHDT and CDR2 is FYEKMQ in the germline V gene (reference sequence). V lost 5 bases and J lost 6; bases outside the gene matches: 16. This CDR3 has 16 residues. CDR3 nucleotides: TGTGCCAGCAGCAGCACTCCGGGACCACCGGGAGGCGAGCAGTACTTC. Protein product: CASSSTPGPPGGEQYF.

The gene calls are TRBV30 and TRBJ1-3, with TRBD1 identical over 8 bases. V trimming: 1 base; J trimming: 0 bases; junction bases outside the gene matches: 2. The CDR3 extends over 15 amino acids. From germline, CDR1 is GTSNPN and CDR2 SVGIG (reference sequence). CDR3 nucleotides: TGTGCCTGGAGTGGACAGGGGAGCTCTGGAAACACCATATATTTT. Translating gives CAWSGQGSSGNTIYF. The variable domain in full, with the rest retrieved from reference TRBV30 and TRBJ1-3, is SQTIHQWPATLVQPVGSPLSLECTVEGTSNPNLYWYRQAAGRGLQLLFYSVGIGQISSEVPQNLSASRPQDRQFILSSKKLLLSDSGFYLCAWSGQGSSGNTIYFGEGSWLTVV.

This clonotype was observed a few times. The chain couples TRBV6-5 to TRBJ1-6; D remains unclear. Trimming left V 0 bases short and J 4 bases short, with 4 bases between. This CDR3 has 14 residues. Germline CDR1 is MNHEY and CDR2 is SVGAGI. This CDR3 reads CASSYSKYNSPLHF. For the CDR3, the DNA is TGTGCCAGCAGTTACTCGAAGTATAATTCACCCCTCCACTTT.

This chain uses TRBV28 with TRBJ2-7; 9 bases match TRBD1. The J call may be mistaken, given a closer DNA end match to TRBJ2-5. The CDR3 is made up of 15 amino acids. Per the germline V gene, CDR1 is MDHEN and CDR2 is SYDVKM. The CDR3 DNA reads as TGTGCCAGCACCGAAGTGACAGGGGGGCAAGAGACCCAGTACTTC. Translation: CASTEVTGGQETQYF.

The genes are TRBV20-1 and TRBJ1-2, with 8 bases matching TRBD1. After removal of 5 bases from V and 0 bases from J, the junction contained 5 bases not matched to a gene. The CDR3 extends over 14 amino acids. Germline V lookup: CDR1 DFQATT, CDR2 SNEGSKA (reference sequence). In DNA form, the CDR3 reads TGCAGTGCTTCCTGGACAGGGACTAACTATGGCTACACCTTC. It is translated as CSASWTGTNYGYTF.

The rearrangement links TRBV7-3 to TRBJ2-3; 7 bases line up with TRBD2. The J segment lost 5 bases and the V segment lost 8 bases, leaving 19 bases of the junction unmatched. Germline lookup yields CDR1 SGHTA and CDR2 FQGTGA. The CDR3 sequence is 17 residues long. CDR3 in amino acids: CASPLANPVIMKDTQYF. CDR3 coding DNA: TGTGCCAGCCCACTAGCGAACCCAGTCATAATGAAAGATACGCAGTATTTT.

The V and J genes are TRBV28 and TRBJ1-4; no definite D call. CDR1 is MDHEN, CDR2 SYDVKM, per germline. CDR3 length: 15 residues. The V end lost 5 bases, the J end lost 8 bases, and 18 bases lay between the germline ends. Here the CDR3 reads CASSSPRIIGEKLFF. CDR3 sequence (DNA): TGTGCCAGCAGTAGCCCCAGGATTATAGGAGAAAAACTGTTTTTT.

This clonotype was detected a few times. V gene TRBV4-2 combines with J gene TRBJ2-4, with TRBD2 as a possible D gene (5 bases). The end of the DNA is better explained by TRBJ2-7, so the J call may be wrong. The CDR3 runs to 17 residues. CDR1 is LGHNA and CDR2 is YNFKEQ in the germline V gene. The CDR3 DNA reads TGTGCCAGCAGCCAAGGGGGAGCCGGGTCGCCCCACTACGAGCAGTACTTC. Its protein is CASSQGGAGSPHYEQYF.

The chain recombines TRBV4-1 with TRBJ1-2, with TRBD1 identical over 7 bases. The germline V gene has CDR1 MGHRA and CDR2 YSYEKL. The CDR3 has 14 residues. With V trimmed by 1 base and J by 5 bases, 4 bases remained unmatched. CDR3 loop: CASSQGDRPYGYTF. The CDR3 region has the DNA TGCGCCAGCAGCCAAGGGGACAGACCGTATGGCTACACCTTC.

The genes are TRBV29-1 and TRBJ2-5; 11 bases agree with TRBD2. Germline CDR1 is SQVTM and CDR2 is ANQGSEA. The CDR3 sequence is 15 residues long. Trimming at V came to 6 bases and at J to 6 bases, leaving 12 bases not matched to a gene. The CDR3 DNA is TGCAGCGTGGACACCGCACTAGCGGGAGCGAAGACCCAGTACTTC. It yields the protein CSVDTALAGAKTQYF.

In regard to this clonotype: It may be a read error: a sequence one base away is much more abundant. The chain has TRBV20-1 and TRBJ2-5; TRBD2 is a possible D gene (5 bases). V lost 2 bases and J lost 2, with 12 bases in between. CDR3 length equals 14 residues. CDR1 and CDR2 (germline): DFQATT, SNEGSKA (reference sequence). Here the CDR3 DNA reads TGCAGTGCTAGACCCAGGACTCAACAAGAGACCCAGTACTTC. Protein sequence: CSARPRTQQETQYF.

The V and J genes are TRBV5-1 and TRBJ2-3; 11 bases match TRBD2. After removal of 4 bases from V and 1 base from J, the junction contained 11 bases not matched to a gene. CDR1 is SGHRS, CDR2 YFSETQ, per germline. The CDR3 extends over 18 amino acids. This chain's CDR3 is CASSHGLAGHQRTDTQYF. In nucleotides, the CDR3 is TGCGCCAGCAGCCACGGACTAGCGGGCCACCAACGCACAGATACGCAGTATTTT.

This chain links TRBV27 with TRBJ2-3; no firm D call. The V gene lost 3 bases and the J gene lost 1 base, with 5 bases spanning the gap. The CDR3 totals 13 residues. The V gene's germline CDR1 is MNHEY and CDR2 SMNVEV (reference sequence). The CDR3 loop reads CASSLKGTDTQYF. DNA for the CDR3: TGTGCCAGCAGTTTGAAGGGCACAGATACGCAGTATTTT.

The rearrangement links TRBV6-5 to TRBJ2-1; 8 nucleotides line up with TRBD1. The germline gives CDR1 MNHEY, CDR2 SVGAGI. The ends lost 2 bases at V and 10 bases at J; junction bases unmatched: 7. The CDR3 length is 14 residues. The CDR3 DNA sequence: TGTGCCAGCAGTTACGGACAGGGTTCGGGCGAGCAGTTCTTC. This translates into CASSYGQGSGEQFF.

This clonotype was seen a handful of times. The chain is built from TRBV4-2 and TRBJ2-1; 8 nucleotides match TRBD2. The CDR3 is made up of 17 amino acids. The ends lost 0 bases at V and 2 bases at J; junction bases unmatched: 6. The germline V gene encodes CDR1 LGHNA and CDR2 YNFKEQ. CDR3 loop: CASSQDMGGRPYNEQFF. The CDR3, as DNA: TGTGCCAGCAGCCAAGATATGGGCGGGAGGCCCTACAATGAGCAGTTCTTC.

The J gene is TRBJ1-4, the V gene TRBV2; D call uncertain. The V gene lost 4 bases and the J gene lost 3 bases, with 18 bases spanning the gap. The CDR3 loop spans 17 amino acids. Germline-derived CDR1 and CDR2 are SNHLY and FYNNEI. The CDR3 protein is CASSATSGRLSNEKLFF. CDR3 in DNA: TGTGCCAGCAGTGCCACTAGCGGGAGGCTCTCTAATGAAAAACTGTTTTTT.

This chain links TRBV5-5 with TRBJ2-5, with D perhaps TRBD1 (6 bases). Germline V gene data show CDR1 as SGHKS and CDR2 as YYEKEE (reference sequence). V was cut by 4 bases and J by 4 bases, with 14 bases left in between. This CDR3 has 14 amino acids. The CDR3 coding sequence is TGTGCCAGCAGCCCCATGACAGGTTTAGAGACCCAGTACTTC. Translated: CASSPMTGLETQYF. Using reference TRBV5-5 and TRBJ2-5 for the parts outside the CDR3, the full variable domain is DAGVTQSPTHLIKTRGQQVTLRCSPISGHKSVSWYQQVLGQGPQFIFQYYEKEERGRGNFPDRFSARQFPNYSSELNVNALLLGDSALYLCASSPMTGLETQYFGPGTRLLVL.

This rearrangement joins TRBV9 to TRBJ2-5; no clear D gene. TRBJ2-1 explains the end of the DNA better; the J call may be wrong. This CDR3 comprises 15 residues. Germline loops: CDR1 SGDLS, CDR2 YYNGEE. This chain's CDR3 is CASSVISAGQETQFF. CDR3 in DNA: TGTGCCAGCAGCGTAATCAGTGCAGGTCAAGAGACCCAGTTCTTC.

This chain uses TRBV6-2 or TRBV6-3 with TRBJ2-1; the match to TRBD2 covers 8 bases. Germline V gene lookup returns CDR1 MNHEY and CDR2 SVGEGT. The CDR3 runs 15 residues. V gave up 5 bases and J gave up 8 bases; unmatched junction bases: 11. The CDR3 loop reads CASSASAGVPHEQFF. The CDR3 DNA reads as TGTGCCAGCAGTGCCTCAGCGGGGGTACCCCATGAGCAGTTCTTC.

The chain joins TRBV5-6 to TRBJ1-2; 8 nucleotides agree with TRBD1. Trimming took 4 bases from V and 3 from J; bases not matched to a gene: 5. The CDR3 loop spans 14 amino acids. Germline CDR1 is SGHDT and CDR2 is YYEEEE. The CDR3 sequence is CASSVDRDHYGYTF. The CDR3 DNA reads as TGTGCCAGCAGCGTGGACAGGGATCACTATGGCTACACCTTC.

This clonotype was detected a few times. This sequence joins TRBV6-6 and TRBJ2-5; the D is unclear. Deletions cut 10 bases from V and 5 bases from J, with 17 bases between. This CDR3 region has 13 residues. Germline V gene data show CDR1 as MNHNY and CDR2 as SVGAGI (reference sequence). The CDR3 DNA follows: TGTGCCACCTTTGCGGATATCAGGGAGACCCAGTACTTC. It is translated as CATFADIRETQYF.

Regarding this clonotype: At one end, the junction sequence differs from germline, possibly due to a read error. The chain has TRBV15 and TRBJ2-3; the D gene is possibly TRBD1 (6 bases). The CDR3 consists of 15 residues. CDR1 LNHNV and CDR2 YYDKDF come from the germline V gene (reference sequence). The CDR3 is CATKGDIGSIDTQYF. In DNA form, the CDR3 reads TGTGCCACCAAGGGGGACATAGGTAGCATAGATACGCAGTATTTT.

J is TRBJ2-3 and V is TRBV7-9; 7 nucleotides line up with TRBD2. The junction had 9 bases not matched to a gene; V was cut back by 4 bases and J by 2 bases. The CDR3 length is 16 residues. Germline-derived CDR1 and CDR2 are SEHNR and FQNEAQ (reference sequence). The chain's CDR3 is CASSSTGRGYTDTQYF. In DNA form, the CDR3 reads TGTGCCAGCAGCTCCACGGGGCGGGGGTACACAGATACGCAGTATTTT.